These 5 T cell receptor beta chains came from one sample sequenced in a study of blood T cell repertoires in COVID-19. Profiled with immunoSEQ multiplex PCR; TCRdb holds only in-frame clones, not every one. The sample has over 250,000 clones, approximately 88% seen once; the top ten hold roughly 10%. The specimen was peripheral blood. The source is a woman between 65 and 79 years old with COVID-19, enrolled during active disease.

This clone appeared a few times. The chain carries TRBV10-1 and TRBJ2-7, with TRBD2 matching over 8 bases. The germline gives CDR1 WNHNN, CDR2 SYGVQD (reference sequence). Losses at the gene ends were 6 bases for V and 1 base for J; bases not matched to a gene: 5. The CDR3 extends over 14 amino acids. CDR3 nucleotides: TGCGCCAGCAGCCCCGGGACTAGTTCCTACGAGCAGTACTTC. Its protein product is CASSPGTSSYEQYF.

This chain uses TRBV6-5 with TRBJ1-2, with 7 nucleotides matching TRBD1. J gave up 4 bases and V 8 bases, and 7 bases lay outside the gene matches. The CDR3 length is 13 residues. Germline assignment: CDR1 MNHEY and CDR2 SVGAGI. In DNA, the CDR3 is TGTGCCAGCGCGGGACAGACTTTCTATGGCTACACCTTC. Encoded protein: CASAGQTFYGYTF.

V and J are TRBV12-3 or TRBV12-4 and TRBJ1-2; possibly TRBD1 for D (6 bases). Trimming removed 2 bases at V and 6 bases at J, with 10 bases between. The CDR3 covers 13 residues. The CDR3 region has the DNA TGTGCCAGCAGTTTAATGGACAGAGATGGCTACACCTTC. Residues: CASSLMDRDGYTF.

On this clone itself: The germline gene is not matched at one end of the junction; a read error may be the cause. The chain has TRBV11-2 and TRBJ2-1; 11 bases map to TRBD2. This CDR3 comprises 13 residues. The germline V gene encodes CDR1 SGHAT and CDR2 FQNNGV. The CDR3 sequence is CASSLAGGNEQFF. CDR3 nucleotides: TGTGCCAGCAGTTTAGCGGGAGGGAATGAGCAGTTCTTC.

The CDR3 reads CASSSPGQFYEQYF. The CDR3 DNA sequence: TGTGCCAGCAGTTCCCCGGGACAGTTCTACGAGCAGTACTTC. V and J are TRBV28 and TRBJ2-7, with 7 positions matching TRBD1. Germline loops: CDR1 MDHEN, CDR2 SYDVKM. Trimming at V came to 4 bases and at J to 3 bases, leaving 6 bases not matched to a gene. CDR3 length equals 14 residues.